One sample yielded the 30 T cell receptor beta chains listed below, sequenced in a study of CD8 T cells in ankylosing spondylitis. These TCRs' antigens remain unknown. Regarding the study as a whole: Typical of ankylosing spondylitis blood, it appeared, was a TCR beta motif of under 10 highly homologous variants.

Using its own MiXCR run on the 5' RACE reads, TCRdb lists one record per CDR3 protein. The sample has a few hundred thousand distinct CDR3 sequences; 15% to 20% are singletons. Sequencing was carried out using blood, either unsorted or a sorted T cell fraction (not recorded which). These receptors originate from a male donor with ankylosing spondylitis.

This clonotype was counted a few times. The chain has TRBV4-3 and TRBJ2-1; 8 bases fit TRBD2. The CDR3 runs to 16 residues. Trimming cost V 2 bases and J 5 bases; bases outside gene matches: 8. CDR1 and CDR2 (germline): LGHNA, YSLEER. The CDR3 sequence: CASSQSRLASNNEQFF. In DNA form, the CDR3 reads TGCGCCAGCAGCCAATCCCGACTAGCGAGCAACAATGAGCAGTTCTTC.

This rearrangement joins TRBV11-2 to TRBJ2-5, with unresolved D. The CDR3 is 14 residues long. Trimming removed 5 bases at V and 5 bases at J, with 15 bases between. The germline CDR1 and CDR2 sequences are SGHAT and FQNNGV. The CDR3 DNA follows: TGTGCCAGCAGCGCTGATTCTCGTGGGGAGACCCAGTACTTC. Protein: CASSADSRGETQYF. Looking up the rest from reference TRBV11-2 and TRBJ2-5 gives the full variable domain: EAGVAQSPRYKIIEKRQSVAFWCNPISGHATLYWYQQILGQGPKLLIQFQNNGVVDDSQLPKDRFSAERLKGVDSTLKIQPAKLEDSAVYLCASSADSRGETQYFGPGTRLLVL.

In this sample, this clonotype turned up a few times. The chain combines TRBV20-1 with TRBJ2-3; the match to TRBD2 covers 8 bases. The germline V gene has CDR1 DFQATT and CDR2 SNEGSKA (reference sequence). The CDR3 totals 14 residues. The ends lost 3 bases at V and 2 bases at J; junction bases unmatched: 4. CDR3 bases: TGCAGTGCTAGGGTACTAGCGGACACAGATACGCAGTATTTT. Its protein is CSARVLADTDTQYF.

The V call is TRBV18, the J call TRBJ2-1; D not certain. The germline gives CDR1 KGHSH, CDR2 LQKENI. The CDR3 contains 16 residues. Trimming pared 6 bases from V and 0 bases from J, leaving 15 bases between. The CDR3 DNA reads TGTGCCAGCTCTCCTAAGGACCTCAGCTCCTACAATGAGCAGTTCTTC. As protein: CASSPKDLSSYNEQFF.

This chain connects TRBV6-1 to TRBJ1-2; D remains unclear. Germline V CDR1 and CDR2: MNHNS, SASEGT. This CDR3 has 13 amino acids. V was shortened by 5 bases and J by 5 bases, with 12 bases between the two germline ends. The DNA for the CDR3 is TGTGCCAGCAGTCCCGATATTCTGTATGGCTACACCTTC. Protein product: CASSPDILYGYTF.

The CDR3 nucleotides read TGTGCCAGCAGCTCGACAGGGGCCGCAACTAATGAAAAACTGTTTTTT. Its protein is CASSSTGAATNEKLFF. V usage is TRBV5-4 and J usage is TRBJ1-4; 8 nucleotides align to TRBD1. The CDR3 consists of 16 residues. Germline lookup yields CDR1 SGHNT and CDR2 YYREEE (reference sequence). The trim removed 3 bases at V and 0 bases at J, leaving 4 bases unmatched.

CDR3 loop: CASSYSGGVTEAFF. The CDR3 nucleotides are TGTGCCAGCAGTTACTCGGGGGGAGTCACTGAAGCTTTCTTT. The V gene is TRBV6-5, the J gene TRBJ1-1; tentative D call: TRBD1 (5 bases). The CDR3 spans 14 residues. The V end was cut by 0 bases, the J end by 4 bases, with 9 bases between. The V gene's germline CDR1 is MNHEY and CDR2 SVGAGI.

CDR3 bases: TGTGCCAGCAGTCCGACTCCCATTACGGGGGACATTCAGTACTTC. Amino acid sequence: CASSPTPITGDIQYF. The chain carries TRBV27 and TRBJ2-4, with D possibly TRBD2 on 6 matching bases. CDR1 is MNHEY, CDR2 SMNVEV, per germline (reference sequence). Trimming removed 5 bases from V and 8 bases from J, with 19 bases in between. The CDR3 is made up of 15 amino acids.

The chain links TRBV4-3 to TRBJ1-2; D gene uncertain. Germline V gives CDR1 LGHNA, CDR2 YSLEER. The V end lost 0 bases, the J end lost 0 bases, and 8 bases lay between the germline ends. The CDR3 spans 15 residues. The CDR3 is CASSQDLSPNYGYTF. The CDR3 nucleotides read TGCGCCAGCAGCCAAGATCTGAGCCCTAACTATGGCTACACCTTC.

CDR3 sequence reads: CASSLVGQGAFGELFF. CDR3 bases: TGTGCCAGCAGCTTAGTCGGACAGGGGGCGTTCGGGGAGCTGTTTTTT. The rearrangement links TRBV7-2 to TRBJ2-2; 11 bases match TRBD1. This CDR3 contains 16 residues. V was clipped by 1 base and J by 7 bases; unmatched bases: 5. From germline, CDR1 is SGHTA and CDR2 FQGNSA. Filled out from reference TRBV7-2 and TRBJ2-2, the complete variable domain reads GAGVSQSPSNKVTEKGKDVELRCDPISGHTALYWYRQSLGQGLEFLIYFQGNSAPDKSGLPSDRFSAERTGGSVSTLTIQRTQQEDSAVYLCASSLVGQGAFGELFFGEGSRLTVL.

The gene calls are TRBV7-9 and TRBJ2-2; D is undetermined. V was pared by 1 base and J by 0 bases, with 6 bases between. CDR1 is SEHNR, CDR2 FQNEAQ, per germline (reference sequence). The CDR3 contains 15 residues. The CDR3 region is CASSLGLSNTGELFF. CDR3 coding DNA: TGTGCCAGCAGCTTAGGGCTATCGAACACCGGGGAGCTGTTTTTT.

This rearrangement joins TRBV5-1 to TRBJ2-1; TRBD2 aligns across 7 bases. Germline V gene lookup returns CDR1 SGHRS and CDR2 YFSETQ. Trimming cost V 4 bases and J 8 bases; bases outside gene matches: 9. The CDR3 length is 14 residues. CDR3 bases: TGCGCCAGCAGCAGTGGACTAGTTTTACATGAGCAGTTCTTC. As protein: CASSSGLVLHEQFF.

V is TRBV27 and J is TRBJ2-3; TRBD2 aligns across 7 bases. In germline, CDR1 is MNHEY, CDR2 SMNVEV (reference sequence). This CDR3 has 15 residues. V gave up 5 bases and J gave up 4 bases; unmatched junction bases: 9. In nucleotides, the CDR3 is TGTGCCAGCAGTCTATATGGGGGGGTGCCAGATACGCAGTATTTT. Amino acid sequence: CASSLYGGVPDTQYF.

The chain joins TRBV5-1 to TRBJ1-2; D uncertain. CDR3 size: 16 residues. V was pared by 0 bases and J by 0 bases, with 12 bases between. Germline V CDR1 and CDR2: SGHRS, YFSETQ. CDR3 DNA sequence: TGCGCCAGCAGCTTGGATTTGCAACCACCTAACTATGGCTACACCTTC. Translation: CASSLDLQPPNYGYTF.

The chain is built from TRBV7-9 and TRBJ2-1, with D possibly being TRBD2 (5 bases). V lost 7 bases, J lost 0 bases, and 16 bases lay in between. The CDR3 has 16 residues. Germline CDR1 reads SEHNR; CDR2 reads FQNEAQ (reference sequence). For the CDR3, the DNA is TGTGCCAGCAATCCGCTAGCATCCGGCTCCTACAATGAGCAGTTCTTC. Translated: CASNPLASGSYNEQFF.

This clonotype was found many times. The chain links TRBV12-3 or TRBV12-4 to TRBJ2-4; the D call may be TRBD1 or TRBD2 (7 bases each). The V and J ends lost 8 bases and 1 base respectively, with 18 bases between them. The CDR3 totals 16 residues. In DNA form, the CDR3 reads TGTGCCAGCTCCAGGGGGGGGAGGTCGGCCAAAAACATTCAGTACTTC. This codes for CASSRGGRSAKNIQYF.

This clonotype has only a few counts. CDR3 sequence: CASTLLGGGWNEQFF. The CDR3 coding sequence is TGTGCCAGCACCCTACTGGGGGGGGGCTGGAATGAGCAGTTCTTC. The chain combines TRBV27 with TRBJ2-1, with D perhaps matching TRBD2 (7 bases). Deletions cut 7 bases from V and 7 bases from J, with 20 bases between. Germline CDR1 reads MNHEY; CDR2 reads SMNVEV (reference sequence). The CDR3 extends over 15 amino acids.

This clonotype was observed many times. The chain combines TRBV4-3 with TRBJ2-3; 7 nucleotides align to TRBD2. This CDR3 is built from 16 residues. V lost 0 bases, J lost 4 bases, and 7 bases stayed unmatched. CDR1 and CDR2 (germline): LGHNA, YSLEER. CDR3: CASSQDRTGGADTQYF. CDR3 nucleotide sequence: TGCGCCAGCAGCCAAGATAGAACGGGAGGCGCAGATACGCAGTATTTT.

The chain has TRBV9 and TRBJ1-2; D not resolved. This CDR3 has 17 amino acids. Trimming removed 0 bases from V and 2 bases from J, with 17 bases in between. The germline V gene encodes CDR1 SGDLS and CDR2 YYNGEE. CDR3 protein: CASSVATRPNGNYGYTF. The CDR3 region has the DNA TGTGCCAGCAGCGTAGCTACAAGGCCGAACGGGAACTATGGCTACACCTTC.

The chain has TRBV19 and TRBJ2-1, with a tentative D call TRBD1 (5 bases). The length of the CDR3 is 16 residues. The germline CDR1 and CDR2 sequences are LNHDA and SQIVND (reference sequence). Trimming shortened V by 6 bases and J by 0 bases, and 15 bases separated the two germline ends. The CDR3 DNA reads TGTGCCAGTAGCACTGGACACTCGAGCTCCTACAATGAGCAGTTCTTC. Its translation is CASSTGHSSSYNEQFF.

CDR3: CASSFRPRGADTQYF. CDR3 nucleotides: TGTGCCAGCAGTTTTCGGCCCCGAGGTGCAGATACGCAGTATTTT. V is TRBV28 and J is TRBJ2-3; D is unclear. The CDR3 is 15 residues long. V lost 3 bases, J lost 4 bases, and 14 bases lay in between. Germline loops: CDR1 MDHEN, CDR2 SYDVKM.

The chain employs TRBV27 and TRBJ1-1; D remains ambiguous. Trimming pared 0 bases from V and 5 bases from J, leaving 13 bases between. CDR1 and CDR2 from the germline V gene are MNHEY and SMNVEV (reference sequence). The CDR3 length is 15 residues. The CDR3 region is CASSLSLGWKTEAFF. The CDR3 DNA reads TGTGCCAGCAGTTTATCGCTGGGGTGGAAGACTGAAGCTTTCTTT.

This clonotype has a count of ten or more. In DNA form, the CDR3 reads TGCAGCGTTCCAGGACAGGGGAACTACGAGCAGTACTTC. Protein sequence: CSVPGQGNYEQYF. The genes are TRBV29-1 and TRBJ2-7; the match to TRBD1 covers 9 bases. CDR1 and CDR2 from the germline V gene are SQVTM and ANQGSEA. J lost 3 bases, V lost 5 bases, and 5 bases had no gene match. The CDR3 contains 13 residues.

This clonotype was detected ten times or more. In DNA form, the CDR3 reads TGCAGTGCCGGGCCGGGACTAGAATTAAACGAGCAGTACTTC. This gives the protein CSAGPGLELNEQYF. The V and J genes are TRBV20-1 and TRBJ2-7, with TRBD2 identical over 8 bases. The CDR3 has 14 residues. J gave up 5 bases and V 6 bases, and 12 bases lay outside the gene matches. CDR1 DFQATT and CDR2 SNEGSKA come from the germline V gene (reference sequence).

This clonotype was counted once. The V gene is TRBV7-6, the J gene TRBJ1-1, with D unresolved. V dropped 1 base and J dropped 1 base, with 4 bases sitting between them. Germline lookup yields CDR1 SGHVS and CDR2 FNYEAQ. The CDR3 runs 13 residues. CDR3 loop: CASSLDENTEAFF. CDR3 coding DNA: TGTGCCAGCAGCTTAGACGAGAACACTGAAGCTTTCTTT.

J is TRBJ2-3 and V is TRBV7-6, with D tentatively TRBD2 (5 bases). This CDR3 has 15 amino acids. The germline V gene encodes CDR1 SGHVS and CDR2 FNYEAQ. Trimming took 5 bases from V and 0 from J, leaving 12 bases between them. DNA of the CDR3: TGTGCCAGCAGCGTCGAGGGAGTTAGCACAGATACGCAGTATTTT. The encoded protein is CASSVEGVSTDTQYF.

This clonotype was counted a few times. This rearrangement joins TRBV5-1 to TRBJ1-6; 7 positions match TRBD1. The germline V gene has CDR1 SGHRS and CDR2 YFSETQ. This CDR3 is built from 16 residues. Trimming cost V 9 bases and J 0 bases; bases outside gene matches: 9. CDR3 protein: CATRDSGSSYNSPLHF. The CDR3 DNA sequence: TGCGCCACCAGGGACAGCGGGAGCTCCTATAATTCACCCCTCCACTTT.

The CDR3 reads CSVEVALSYEQYF. The CDR3, as DNA: TGCAGCGTTGAGGTGGCCCTCTCCTACGAGCAGTACTTC. The rearrangement uses TRBV29-1 and TRBJ2-7; no definite D call. CDR1 and CDR2 from the germline V gene are SQVTM and ANQGSEA. V lost 3 bases and J 0 bases, leaving 9 bases between the germline ends. This CDR3 has 13 residues.

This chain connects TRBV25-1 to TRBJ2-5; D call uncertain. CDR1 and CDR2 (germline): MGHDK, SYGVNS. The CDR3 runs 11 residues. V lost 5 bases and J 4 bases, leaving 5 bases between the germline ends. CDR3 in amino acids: CASSRLETQYF. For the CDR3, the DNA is TGTGCCAGCAGTAGGCTAGAGACCCAGTACTTC.

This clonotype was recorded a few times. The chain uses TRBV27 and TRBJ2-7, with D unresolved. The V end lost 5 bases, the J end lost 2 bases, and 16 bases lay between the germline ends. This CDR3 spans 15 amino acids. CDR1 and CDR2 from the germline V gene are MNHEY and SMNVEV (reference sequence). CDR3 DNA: TGTGCCAGCAGTCCGATACCTCAGGCAACCTACGAGCAGTACTTC. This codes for CASSPIPQATYEQYF.